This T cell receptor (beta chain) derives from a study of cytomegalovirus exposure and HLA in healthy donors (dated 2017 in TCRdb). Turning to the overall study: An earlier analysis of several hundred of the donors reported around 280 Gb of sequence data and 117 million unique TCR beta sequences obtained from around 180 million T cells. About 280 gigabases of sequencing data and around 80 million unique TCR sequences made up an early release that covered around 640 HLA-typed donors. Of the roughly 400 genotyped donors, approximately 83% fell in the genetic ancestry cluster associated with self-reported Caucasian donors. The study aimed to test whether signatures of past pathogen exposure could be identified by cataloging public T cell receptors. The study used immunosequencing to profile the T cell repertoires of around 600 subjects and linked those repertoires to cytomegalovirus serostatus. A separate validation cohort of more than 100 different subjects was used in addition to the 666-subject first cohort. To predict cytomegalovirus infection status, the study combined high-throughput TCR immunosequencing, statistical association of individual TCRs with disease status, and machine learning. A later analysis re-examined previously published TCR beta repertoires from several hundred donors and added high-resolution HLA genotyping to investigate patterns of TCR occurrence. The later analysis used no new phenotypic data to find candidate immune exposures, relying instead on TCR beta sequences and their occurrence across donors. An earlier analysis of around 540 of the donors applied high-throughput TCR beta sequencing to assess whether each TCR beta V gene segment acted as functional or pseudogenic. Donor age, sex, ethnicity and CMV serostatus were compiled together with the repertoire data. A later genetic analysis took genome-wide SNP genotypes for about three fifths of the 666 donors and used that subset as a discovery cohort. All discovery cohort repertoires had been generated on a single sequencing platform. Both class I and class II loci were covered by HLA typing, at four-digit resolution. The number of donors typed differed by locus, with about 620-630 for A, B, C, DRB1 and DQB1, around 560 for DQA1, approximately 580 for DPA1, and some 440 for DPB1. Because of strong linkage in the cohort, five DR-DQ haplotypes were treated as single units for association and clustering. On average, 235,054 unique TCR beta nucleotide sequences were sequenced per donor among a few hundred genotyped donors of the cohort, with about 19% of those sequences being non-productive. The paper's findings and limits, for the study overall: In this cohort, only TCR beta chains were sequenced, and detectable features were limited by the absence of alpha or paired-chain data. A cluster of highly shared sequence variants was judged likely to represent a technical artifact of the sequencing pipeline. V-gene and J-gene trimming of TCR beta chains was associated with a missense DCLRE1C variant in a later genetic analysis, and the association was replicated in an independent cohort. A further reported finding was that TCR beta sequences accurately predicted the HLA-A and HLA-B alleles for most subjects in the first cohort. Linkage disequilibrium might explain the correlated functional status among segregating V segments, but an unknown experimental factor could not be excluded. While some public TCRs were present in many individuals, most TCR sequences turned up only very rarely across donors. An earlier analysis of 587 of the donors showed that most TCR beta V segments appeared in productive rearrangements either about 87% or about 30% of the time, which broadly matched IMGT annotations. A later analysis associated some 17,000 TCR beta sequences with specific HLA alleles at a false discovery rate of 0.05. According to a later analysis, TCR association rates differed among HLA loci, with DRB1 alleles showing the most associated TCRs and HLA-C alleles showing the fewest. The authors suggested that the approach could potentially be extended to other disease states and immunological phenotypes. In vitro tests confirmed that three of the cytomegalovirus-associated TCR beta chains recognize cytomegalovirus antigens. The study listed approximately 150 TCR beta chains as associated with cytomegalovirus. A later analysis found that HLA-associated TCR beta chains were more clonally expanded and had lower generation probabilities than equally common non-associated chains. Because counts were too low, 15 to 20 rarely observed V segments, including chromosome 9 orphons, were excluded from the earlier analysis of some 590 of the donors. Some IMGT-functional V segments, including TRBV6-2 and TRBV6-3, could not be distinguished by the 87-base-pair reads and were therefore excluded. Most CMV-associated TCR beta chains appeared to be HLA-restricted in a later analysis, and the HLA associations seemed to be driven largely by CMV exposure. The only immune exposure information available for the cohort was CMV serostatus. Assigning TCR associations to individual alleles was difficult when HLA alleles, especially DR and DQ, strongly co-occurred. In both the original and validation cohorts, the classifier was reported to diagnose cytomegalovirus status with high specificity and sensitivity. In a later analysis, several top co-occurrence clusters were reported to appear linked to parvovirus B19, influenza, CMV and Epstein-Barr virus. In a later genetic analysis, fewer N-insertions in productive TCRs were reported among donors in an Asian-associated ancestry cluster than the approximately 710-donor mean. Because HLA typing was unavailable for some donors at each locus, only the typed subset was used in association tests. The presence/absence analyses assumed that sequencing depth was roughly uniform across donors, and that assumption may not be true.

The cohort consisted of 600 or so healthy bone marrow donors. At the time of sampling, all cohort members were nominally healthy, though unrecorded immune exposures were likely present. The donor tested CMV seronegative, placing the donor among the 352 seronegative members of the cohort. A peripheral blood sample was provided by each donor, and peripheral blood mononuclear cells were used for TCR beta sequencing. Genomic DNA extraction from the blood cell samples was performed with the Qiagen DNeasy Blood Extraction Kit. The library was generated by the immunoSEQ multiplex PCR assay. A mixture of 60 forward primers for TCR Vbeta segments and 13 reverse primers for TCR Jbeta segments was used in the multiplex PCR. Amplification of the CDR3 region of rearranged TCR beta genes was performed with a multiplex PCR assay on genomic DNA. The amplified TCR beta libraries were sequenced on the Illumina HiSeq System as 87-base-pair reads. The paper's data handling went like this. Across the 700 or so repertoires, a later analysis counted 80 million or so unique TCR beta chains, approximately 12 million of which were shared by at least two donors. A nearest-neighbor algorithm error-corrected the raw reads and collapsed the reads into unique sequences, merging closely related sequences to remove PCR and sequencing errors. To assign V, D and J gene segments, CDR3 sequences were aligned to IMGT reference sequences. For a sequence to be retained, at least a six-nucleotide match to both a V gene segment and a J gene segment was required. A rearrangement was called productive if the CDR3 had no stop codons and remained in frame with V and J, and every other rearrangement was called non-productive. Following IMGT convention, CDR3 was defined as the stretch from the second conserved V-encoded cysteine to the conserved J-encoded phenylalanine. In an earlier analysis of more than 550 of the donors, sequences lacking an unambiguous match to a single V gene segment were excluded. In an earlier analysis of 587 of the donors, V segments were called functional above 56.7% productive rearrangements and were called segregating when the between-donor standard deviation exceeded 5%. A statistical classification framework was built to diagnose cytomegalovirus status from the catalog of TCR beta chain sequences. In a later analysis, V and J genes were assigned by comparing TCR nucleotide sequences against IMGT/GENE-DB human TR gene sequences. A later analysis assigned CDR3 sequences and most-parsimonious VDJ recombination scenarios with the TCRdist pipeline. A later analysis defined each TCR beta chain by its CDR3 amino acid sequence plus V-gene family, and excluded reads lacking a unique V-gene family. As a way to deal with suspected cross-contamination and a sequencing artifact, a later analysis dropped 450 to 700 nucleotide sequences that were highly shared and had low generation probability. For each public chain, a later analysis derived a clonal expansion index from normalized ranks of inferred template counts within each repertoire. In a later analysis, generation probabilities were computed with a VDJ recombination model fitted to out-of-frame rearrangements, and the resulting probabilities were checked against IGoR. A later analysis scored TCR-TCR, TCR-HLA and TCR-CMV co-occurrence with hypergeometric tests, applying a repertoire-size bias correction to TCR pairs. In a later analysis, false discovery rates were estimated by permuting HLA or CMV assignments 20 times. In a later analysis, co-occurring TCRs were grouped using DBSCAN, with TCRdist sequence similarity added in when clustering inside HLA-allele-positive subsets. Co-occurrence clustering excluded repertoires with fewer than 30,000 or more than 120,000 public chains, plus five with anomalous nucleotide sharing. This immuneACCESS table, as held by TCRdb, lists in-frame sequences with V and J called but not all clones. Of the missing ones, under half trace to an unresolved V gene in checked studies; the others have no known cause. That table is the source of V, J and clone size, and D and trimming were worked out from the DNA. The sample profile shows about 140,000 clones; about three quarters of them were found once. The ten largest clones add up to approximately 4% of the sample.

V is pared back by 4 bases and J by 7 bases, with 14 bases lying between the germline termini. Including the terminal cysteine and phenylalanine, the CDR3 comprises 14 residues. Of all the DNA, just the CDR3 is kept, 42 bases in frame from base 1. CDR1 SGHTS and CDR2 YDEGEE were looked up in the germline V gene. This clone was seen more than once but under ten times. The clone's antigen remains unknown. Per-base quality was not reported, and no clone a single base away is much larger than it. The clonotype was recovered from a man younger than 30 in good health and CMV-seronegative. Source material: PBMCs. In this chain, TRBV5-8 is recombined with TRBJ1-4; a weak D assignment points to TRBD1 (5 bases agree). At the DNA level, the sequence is TGTGCCAGCAGCCCTCAGGGTTTGGGTGAAAAACTGTTTTTT. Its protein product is CASSPQGLGEKLFF.